This T cell receptor beta chain was recorded in a study of T-cell memory formation after mild COVID-19 (dated by TCRdb to about 2021). Context from the whole study: Most TCR sequence clusters were specific to one of the two donors. The cohort was made up of two young adult volunteers, one female and one male, who were previously healthy. T-cell clones expanding and contracting after mild COVID-19 in a couple of donors were tracked by longitudinal TCRalpha and TCRbeta repertoire sequencing. Broader findings and caveats from the paper: Clones that contracted from day 15 to 85 showed balanced CD4/CD8 phenotypes, whereas a second wave of clones that expanded from day 15 to 37 leaned towards CD4+. The study covered only a couple of mild cases, and larger cohorts including severe cases with pre-infection samples were considered necessary. Some responding clones were detected in pre-infection memory, which suggested that pre-existing cross-reactive memory T cells had joined the SARS-CoV-2 response. Contracting CD4+ clones were found mainly in CM and EM memory subsets, while CD8+ clones were enriched in EMRA. The second-wave clones that peaked on day 37 were not confirmed to be SARS-CoV-2 specific.

The sequencing machine was an Illumina NovaSeq 6000. TCRalpha and TCRbeta cDNA libraries were built by 5'RACE with constant-segment primers, adding sample barcodes and unique molecular identifiers. RNA was extracted from every sample with Trizol reagent. Libraries were amplified in two PCR steps, with a second sample barcode and Illumina TruSeq adapters added in the second step. Sequencing of the libraries was done on an Illumina NovaSeq, producing 2 x 150 bp paired-end reads. From the authors' description of their analysis: With migec v1.2.7, reads were demultiplexed and then collapsed into UMI-guided consensus sequences. Using mixcr v2.1.11, UMI consensuses were aligned to TRA and TRB V and J templates and then assembled into clonotypes. Clonotypes were classified as expanded or contracted when called significant by both edgeR and NoisET, with noise models trained on biological replicates. edgeR calls used a false discovery rate-adjusted p below 0.01 and a log2 fold-change threshold of 1. As an exploratory analysis of dynamics, max-normalized trajectories of the 1000 most abundant clonotypes were examined with PCA combined with hierarchical clustering. Separately sequenced CD4+ and CD8+ repertoires were used to assign the CD4 or CD8 phenotype of responding clones. TCRdb reanalyzed the raw reads on its own, using fastp at Q25 for trimming and MiXCR for clone calling, and kept in-frame beta chains. Identical CDR3 protein sequences are pooled into one entry, listed with their most common genes and DNA. For this entry, the V and J calls and clone size follow TCRdb and not the study's own pipeline. For this sample the table gives about 560,000 distinct CDR3 sequences, of which roughly 22% were detected only once. The ten largest account for 7% to 9% of the sample.

This clonotype was recorded a few times. Its antigen is currently not known. Germline is not matched at one junction end, which may reflect a read error. Ficoll-Paque density gradient centrifugation was the method used to isolate PBMCs. As encoded in the germline V gene, CDR1 is MNHEY while CDR2 is SVGAGI. From the cysteine up to the phenylalanine, the CDR3 has a length of 17 residues. CDR3 DNA is the only sequence kept; it has 51 bases, read in frame from the first base. Source material: PBMCs or a T cell subset sorted from them (not recorded which). The chain links TRBV6-5 with TRBJ2-3; 9 central bases correspond to TRBD1. This clonotype was sampled from an adult woman who had mild COVID-19 (a few samples of this study predate the infection). The sample titles of this study are shuffled in the database, so cell type and time point are left out; the donor was told from shared clones. At the DNA level, the sequence is TGTGCCAGCTGTTACTCCGGGACAGGGTTTCGCACAGATACGCAGTATTTT. This encodes CASCYSGTGFRTDTQYF.